This T cell receptor (beta chain) was captured in a study of blood T cells in healthy people across ages. Donor samples were obtained from healthy Caucasian individuals from Russia, aged roughly 6 to 90. V lost 2 bases, J lost 9 bases, and 12 bases lay in between. Germline V gene data show CDR1 as SGHDT and CDR2 as YYEEEE. The CDR3 contains 12 residues. Combining a sample-barcoded 5' primer with a J-beta primer mix, a second PCR ran for 7 to 11 cycles. TCRdb reprocessed the 5' RACE reads with MiXCR, giving one entry per CDR3 protein. The sample holds 1.5 million to 2 million distinct CDR3 sequences, almost 35% seen once. This clonotype came up a few times. Its antigen is unidentified. Study outcomes and limitations: A strong correlation was seen between TCR beta diversity and naive T cell percentage. Per million T cells, TCR beta diversity dropped about linearly as age rose.

Material: blood. The chain combines TRBV5-6 with TRBJ2-7; D not resolved. The sequence was obtained from a woman aged 25 to 39 in good health. Written as DNA, the CDR3 is TGTGCCAGCAGCTTTCAAGTCTCGGGGCAGTACTTC. This codes for CASSFQVSGQYF. The whole variable domain, remainder taken from reference TRBV5-6 and TRBJ2-7, is DAGVTQSPTHLIKTRGQQVTLRCSPKSGHDTVSWYQQALGQGPQFIFQYYEEEERQRGNFPDRFSGHQFPNYSSELNVNALLLGDSALYLCASSFQVSGQYFGPGTRLTVT.